This is a list of T cell receptor beta chains from one sample in a study of T cells in Graves' hyperthyroidism and ophthalmopathy. A single record per CDR3 protein comes from TCRdb applying MiXCR to the multiplex PCR reads. The repertoire holds under 400,000 distinct CDR3 sequences, with approximately 22% as singletons. Material for sequencing was blood. The source of these receptors is a woman aged 45 to 65 with Graves' hyperthyroidism. Each CDR3 is given with its conserved first and last residue. Each record gives: CDR3 length, J gene, D gene, clone size, V gene, CDR3 DNA, CDR3 protein. D genes are given only for firm matches. A row's size may be missing; if present it is once, few, many or a size class.

15 TRBJ1-5 - many TRBV4-1 TGCGCCAGCAGCCAAGAGTTCACGGGCTTCGAGCCCCAGCATTTT CASSQEFTGFEPQHF
15 TRBJ2-5 - many TRBV20-1 TGCAGTGTTGGGAGCGGGACAGTTAGACTGGAGACCCAGTACTTC CSVGSGTVRLETQYF
16 TRBJ2-7 - many TRBV6-5 TGTGCCAGCAGTTACTCGTTTGGGGGAGGCTCCTACGAGCAGTACTTC CASSYSFGGGSYEQYF
16 TRBJ2-5 - many TRBV5-1 TGCGCCAGCAGCTTGGGACACGACCGAGTACAAGAGACCCAGTACTTC CASSLGHDRVQETQYF
14 TRBJ2-1 - many TRBV3-1 TGTGCCAGCAGCTCCACGACTAGGAGCAATGAGCAGTTCTTC CASSSTTRSNEQFF
16 TRBJ2-5 TRBD2 - TRBV4-1 TGCGCCAGCGGCCAATTTCAATTAGCGGGGCCAGGGACCCAGTACTTC CASGQFQLAGPGTQYF
11 TRBJ2-3 - many TRBV2 TGTGCCAGCAGTGGTAGAGATACGCAGTATTTT CASSGRDTQYF
14 TRBJ2-7 TRBD1 - TRBV11-2 TGTGCCAGCAGGAACCGGGACAGGGTGTACGAGCAGTACTTC CASRNRDRVYEQYF
13 TRBJ1-4 - few TRBV20-1 TGCAGCGCTAATTCGGACAGAAATGAAAAACTGTTTTTT CSANSDRNEKLFF
14 TRBJ2-4 - - TRBV7-2 TGTGCCAGCAGCCGGGACGTAGCCAAAAACATTCAGTACTTC CASSRDVAKNIQYF
17 TRBJ1-3 TRBD1 - TRBV7-6 TGTGCCAGCAGCTTAGTGAGCAGCAGGGGGCTCGGAAACACCATATATTTT CASSLVSSRGLGNTIYF
19 TRBJ2-3 TRBD2 - TRBV12-3/TRBV12-4 TGTGCCAGCAGTTTTATGGGACTAGCGGGATTTTTAGGCACAGATACGCAGTATTTT CASSFMGLAGFLGTDTQYF
16 TRBJ2-1 - many TRBV3-1 TGTGCCAGCAGCCTTTGGGGTAGCGGGGACAGGAATGAGCAGTTCTTC CASSLWGSGDRNEQFF
13 TRBJ2-1 TRBD1 - TRBV11-3 TGTGCCAGCAGCTTAGATCATGGGACAGTACTGTTCTTC CASSLDHGTVLFF
13 TRBJ1-1 - many TRBV5-1 TGCGCCAGCAGCTTAGGAGGGTCCCCTGAAGCTTTCTTT CASSLGGSPEAFF
16 TRBJ1-4 - - TRBV19 TGTGCCAGTAGAAAACGGGACCCCGGGAGAGGAGAAAAACTGTTTTTT CASRKRDPGRGEKLFF
13 TRBJ1-6 - many TRBV27 TGTGCCAGCAGTTCACGGTTACGATCACCCCTCCACTTT CASSSRLRSPLHF
14 TRBJ2-3 TRBD1 - TRBV29-1 TGCAGCACAACCGGGACAGGGGGCGGAGATACGCAGTATTTT CSTTGTGGGDTQYF
15 TRBJ2-3 - many TRBV11-3 TGTGCCAGCAGCACCGGGGAGGGGGGCACAGATACGCAGTATTTT CASSTGEGGTDTQYF
14 TRBJ1-1 - few TRBV15 TGTGCCACCAGCAGAGACAGGGGGAACACTGAAGCTTTCTTT CATSRDRGNTEAFF